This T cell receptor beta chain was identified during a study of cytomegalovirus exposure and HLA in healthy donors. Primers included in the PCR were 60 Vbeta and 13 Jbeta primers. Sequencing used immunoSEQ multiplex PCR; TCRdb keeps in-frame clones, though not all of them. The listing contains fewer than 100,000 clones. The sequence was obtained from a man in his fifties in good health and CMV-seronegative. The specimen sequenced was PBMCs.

Here the CDR3 reads CAWSVLLETGELFF. Written as DNA, the CDR3 is TGTGCCTGGAGTGTACTTTTGGAGACCGGGGAGCTGTTTTTT. This rearrangement joins TRBV30 to TRBJ2-2, with D unresolved. Between the trimmed V and J ends, which lost 0 bases and 5 bases, there was a span of 10 bases. Germline V CDR1 and CDR2: GTSNPN, SVGIG (reference sequence). The CDR3 has 14 amino acids.